This T cell receptor beta chain was identified during a study of shared clonotypes between healthy human individuals. Only CD45RO-negative cells positively selected for CCR7 counted as naive CD8 cells, so terminally differentiated effector memory CD45RA+ cells were excluded. Method: immunoSEQ multiplex PCR; TCRdb's copy keeps in-frame clones and lacks some. The sample has about 2.1 million clones, just over 90% seen once. The sequenced material came from naive CD8+ T cells from PBMCs. The receptor's source is a man aged 18 to 35 in good health. Some clones in this sample may be carry-over from other donors' samples.

The CDR3 is CASTPGVESSYEQYF. The CDR3 DNA follows: TGTGCCAGCACCCCGGGAGTGGAGAGCTCCTACGAGCAGTACTTC. The gene calls are TRBV4-2 and TRBJ2-7, with a possible D match to TRBD2 (6 bases). Germline V gene data show CDR1 as LGHNA and CDR2 as YNFKEQ. V lost 7 bases and J lost 0, with 16 bases in between. The CDR3 sequence is 15 residues long.